This is a list of T cell receptor beta chains from one sample in a study of beta chain features in type 1 diabetes. Sequencing was performed with immunoSEQ multiplex PCR; in TCRdb, only in-frame clones are kept and a portion is missing. The sample contains approximately 730,000 clones, about an eighth of which appear only once. Sequencing input: naive CD4+ T cells from blood. The receptors derive from a man younger than 35 with type 1 diabetes. The CDR3 runs from the conserved cysteine through the conserved F or W. Fields, in order: CDR3 protein, CDR3 DNA, V gene, J gene, clone size, D gene. D genes are given only for firm matches. Clone size appears in some rows only: once, few, many, or a class for an expanded clone.

CASSDPGEEDTQYF,TGCGCCAGCAGTGACCCCGGTGAGGAAGATACGCAGTATTTT,TRBV10-1,TRBJ2-3,-,-
CASRPGDREKLFF,TGTGCCAGCAGGCCGGGGGATAGAGAAAAACTGTTTTTT,TRBV28,TRBJ1-4,-,-
CASSAGQGLTNYGYTF,TGTGCCAGCAGCGCGGGACAGGGCCTCACTAACTATGGCTACACCTTC,TRBV7-9,TRBJ1-2,-,TRBD1
CASSSRVGTGELFF,TGTGCCAGCAGCTCCAGGGTTGGCACCGGGGAGCTGTTTTTT,TRBV7-7,TRBJ2-2,-,-
CASSLTGMNTEAFF,TGTGCCAGCAGCCTGACAGGCATGAACACTGAAGCTTTCTTT,TRBV7-2,TRBJ1-1,-,-
CASSFVSTSYEQYF,TGTGCCAGCAGTTTTGTCTCAACCTCCTACGAGCAGTACTTC,TRBV28,TRBJ2-7,-,-
CASSLGMPFPYEQYF,TGTGCCAGCAGTTTAGGAATGCCGTTTCCCTACGAGCAGTACTTC,TRBV28,TRBJ2-7,-,-
CSPGDTDTQYF,TGCAGCCCGGGGGACACAGATACGCAGTATTTT,TRBV20-1,TRBJ2-3,-,-
CASSLTGLAEETQYF,TGCGCCAGCAGCCTTACGGGACTAGCGGAAGAGACCCAGTACTTC,TRBV5-1,TRBJ2-5,few,TRBD2
CAWAPGGANYGYTF,TGTGCCTGGGCGCCAGGGGGAGCTAACTATGGCTACACCTTC,TRBV30,TRBJ1-2,-,TRBD1
CASRTLTGELFF,TGTGCCAGCAGGACATTAACCGGGGAGCTGTTTTTT,TRBV6-1,TRBJ2-2,-,-
CASSSGLSNQPQHF,TGTGCCAGCAGCTCCGGGCTTAGCAATCAGCCCCAGCATTTT,TRBV7-9,TRBJ1-5,few,-
CASSLRGQGLVTGELFF,TGTGCCAGCAGTTTAAGGGGACAGGGGTTGGTGACCGGGGAGCTGTTTTTT,TRBV27,TRBJ2-2,-,TRBD1
CASSGGYNPGANVLTF,TGTGCCAGCAGCGGAGGGTACAACCCTGGGGCCAACGTCCTGACTTTC,TRBV9,TRBJ2-6,-,-
CSAEGTPPQHF,TGCAGTGCAGAGGGGACTCCGCCCCAGCATTTT,TRBV20-1,TRBJ1-5,-,-
CASSPRQLIKNIQYF,TGTGCCAGCAGTCCTCGACAGTTGATTAAAAACATTCAGTACTTC,TRBV6-6,TRBJ2-4,few,-
CASSARHGEAFF,TGTGCCAGTAGTGCCCGACATGGTGAAGCTTTCTTT,TRBV19,TRBJ1-1,-,-
CASSLEIPRIF,TGTGCCAGCAGCTTGGAAATTCCGCGTATCTTC,TRBV5-8,TRBJ2-4,-,-
CASSQGGFTDTQYF,TGTGCCAGCAGCCAAGGGGGCTTCACAGATACGCAGTATTTT,TRBV11-3,TRBJ2-3,few,TRBD1
CAISEQEGQTGELFF,TGTGCCATCAGTGAGCAGGAGGGACAGACCGGGGAGCTGTTTTTT,TRBV10-3,TRBJ2-2,-,-
CASSPGTAAYEQYF,TGTGCCAGCTCACCCGGTACGGCGGCCTACGAGCAGTACTTC,TRBV18,TRBJ2-7,-,-
CASSLGLAGGQPTQYF,TGTGCCAGCAGCTTGGGACTAGCGGGGGGGCAACCCACGCAGTATTTT,TRBV5-4,TRBJ2-3,few,TRBD2
CASSEALWPLGAFF,TGTGCCAGCAGTGAAGCGCTGTGGCCCCTAGGAGCTTTCTTT,TRBV2,TRBJ1-1,few,-
CASSWTTTNNEQFF,TGTGCCAGCAGCTGGACTACCACGAACAATGAGCAGTTCTTC,TRBV7-2,TRBJ2-1,-,-
CASSLDRTSGRRYNEQFF,TGTGCCAGCAGCTTGGACCGGACTAGCGGGCGAAGATACAATGAGCAGTTCTTC,TRBV7-3,TRBJ2-1,few,TRBD2
CAWRSSTTEAFF,TGTGCCTGGAGAAGTTCTACGACTGAAGCTTTCTTT,TRBV30,TRBJ1-1,few,-
CASSSPQGEAFF,TGTGCCAGCAGCTCCCCCCAGGGTGAAGCTTTCTTT,TRBV7-9,TRBJ1-1,few,-
CASSINDEQYF,TGTGCCAGTAGTATCAACGACGAGCAGTACTTC,TRBV19,TRBJ2-7,-,-
CASSFASGHGGYTF,TGTGCCAGCAGCTTTGCCTCAGGGCACGGCGGCTACACCTTC,TRBV7-9,TRBJ1-2,few,-
CASSMAGTDEQYF,TGTGCCAGCAGCATGGCAGGGACTGATGAGCAGTACTTC,TRBV6-5,TRBJ2-7,-,-
CASSPLDRAYEQYF,TGTGCCAGCTCACCCCTGGACAGGGCCTACGAGCAGTACTTC,TRBV18,TRBJ2-7,-,TRBD1
CASSVRDRGHEQYF,TGTGCCAGCAGCGTCCGGGACAGGGGGCATGAGCAGTACTTC,TRBV9,TRBJ2-7,-,TRBD1
CASSLNANPNTEAFF,TGTGCCAGCAGCTTAAATGCCAACCCGAACACTGAAGCTTTCTTT,TRBV7-3,TRBJ1-1,few,-
CASSTPAREAFF,TGTGCCAGCAGCACCCCTGCAAGAGAAGCTTTCTTT,TRBV9,TRBJ1-1,few,-
CAISEPGGARETQYF,TGTGCCATCAGTGAGCCTGGGGGGGCCAGAGAGACCCAGTACTTC,TRBV10-3,TRBJ2-5,-,-
CASSLVAGKDYEQYF,TGTGCCAGCAGCTTGGTAGCGGGAAAGGACTACGAGCAGTACTTC,TRBV5-5,TRBJ2-7,few,TRBD2
CSVEEPFGTYGYTF,TGCAGCGTTGAAGAGCCCTTTGGGACCTATGGCTACACCTTC,TRBV29-1,TRBJ1-2,few,-
CASSLAEGRYEQYF,TGTGCCAGCAGCTTAGCGGAGGGCCGGTACGAGCAGTACTTC,TRBV7-9,TRBJ2-7,-,-
CASSPEGTNEKLFF,TGTGCCAGCAGCCCGGAGGGCACTAATGAAAAACTGTTTTTT,TRBV13,TRBJ1-4,-,-
CAISGGTAREATQYF,TGTGCCATCAGTGGGGGGACTGCTCGGGAGGCTACGCAGTATTTT,TRBV10-3,TRBJ2-3,few,TRBD2
CASSEPGGNYGYTF,TGTGCCAGCAGTGAACCAGGGGGAAACTATGGCTACACCTTC,TRBV25-1,TRBJ1-2,few,TRBD1
CAWSEGFWEKLFF,TGTGCCTGGAGCGAGGGTTTTTGGGAAAAACTGTTTTTT,TRBV30,TRBJ1-4,-,-
CASSEAQVRTGEQFF,TGTGCCAGCAGTGAAGCCCAGGTGAGGACTGGTGAGCAGTTCTTC,TRBV6-1,TRBJ2-1,-,-
CASSIVGGARETQYF,TGTGCCAGTAGTATAGTCGGGGGGGCTAGGGAGACCCAGTACTTC,TRBV19,TRBJ2-5,-,TRBD2
CASSPQRGNEQFF,TGTGCCAGCAGCCCGCAGCGGGGAAATGAGCAGTTCTTC,TRBV28,TRBJ2-1,few,TRBD2
CASSRGSGGKTYEQYF,TGTGCCAGCAGCCGGGGTAGCGGGGGGAAAACCTACGAGCAGTACTTC,TRBV14,TRBJ2-7,few,TRBD2
CASSPYTSTTNEQFF,TGCGCCAGCAGCCCCTACACATCTACAACCAATGAGCAGTTCTTC,TRBV5-1,TRBJ2-1,-,-
CASSFGPADGYTF,TGTGCCAGCAGCTTCGGCCCGGCGGATGGCTACACCTTC,TRBV7-9,TRBJ1-2,-,-
CASSTGTAYEQYF,TGTGCCAGCAGCACCGGGACAGCCTACGAGCAGTACTTC,TRBV11-1,TRBJ2-7,-,TRBD1
CASSRTGGAGANVLTF,TGTGCCAGCAGTCGGACAGGGGGCGCTGGGGCCAACGTCCTGACTTTC,TRBV5-4,TRBJ2-6,few,TRBD1
CASSSAGTVTYEQYF,TGTGCCAGCAGCTCAGCGGGGACCGTCACCTACGAGCAGTACTTC,TRBV28,TRBJ2-7,-,TRBD2
CASSWDRGTGYTF,TGCGCCAGCAGCTGGGACAGGGGTACTGGCTACACCTTC,TRBV5-1,TRBJ1-2,-,TRBD1
CASSFGYGAPETQYF,TGCGCCAGCAGCTTTGGGTACGGGGCCCCAGAGACCCAGTACTTC,TRBV5-1,TRBJ2-5,few,-
CAITGDSLTDTQYF,TGTGCCATCACGGGGGACTCCCTCACAGATACGCAGTATTTT,TRBV10-3,TRBJ2-3,few,-
CASSQVGAYYNEQFF,TGTGCCAGCAGCCAAGTCGGGGCTTACTACAATGAGCAGTTCTTC,TRBV14,TRBJ2-1,few,-
CAWKQGPSNTGELFF,TGTGCCTGGAAACAGGGGCCGTCGAACACCGGGGAGCTGTTTTTT,TRBV30,TRBJ2-2,-,TRBD1
CASSQTGYGYTF,TGTGCCAGCAGCCAAACAGGCTATGGCTACACCTTC,TRBV14,TRBJ1-2,few,-
CASNRDSDYGYTF,TGTGCCAGTAACCGGGACAGCGATTATGGCTACACCTTC,TRBV19,TRBJ1-2,few,TRBD1
CASSPPNSQGWYEQYF,TGTGCCAGCTCACCACCGAATTCGCAAGGGTGGTACGAGCAGTACTTC,TRBV18,TRBJ2-7,-,-